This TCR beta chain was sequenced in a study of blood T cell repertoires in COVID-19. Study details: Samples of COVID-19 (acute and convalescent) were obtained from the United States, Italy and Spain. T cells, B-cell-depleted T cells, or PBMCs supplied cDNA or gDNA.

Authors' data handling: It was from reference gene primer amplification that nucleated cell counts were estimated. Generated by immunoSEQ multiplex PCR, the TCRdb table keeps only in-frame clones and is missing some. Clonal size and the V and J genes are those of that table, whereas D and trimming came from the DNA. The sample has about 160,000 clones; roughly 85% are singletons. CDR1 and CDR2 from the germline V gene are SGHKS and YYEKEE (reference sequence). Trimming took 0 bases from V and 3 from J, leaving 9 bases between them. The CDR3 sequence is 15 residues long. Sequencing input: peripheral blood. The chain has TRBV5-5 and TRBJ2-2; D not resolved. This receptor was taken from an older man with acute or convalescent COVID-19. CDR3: CASSLGTGDTGELFF. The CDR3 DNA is TGTGCCAGCAGCTTGGGAACCGGAGACACCGGGGAGCTGTTTTTT. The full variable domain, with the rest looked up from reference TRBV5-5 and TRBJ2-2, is DAGVTQSPTHLIKTRGQQVTLRCSPISGHKSVSWYQQVLGQGPQFIFQYYEKEERGRGNFPDRFSARQFPNYSSELNVNALLLGDSALYLCASSLGTGDTGELFFGEGSRLTVL.